This TCR beta chain stems from a study of cytomegalovirus exposure and HLA in healthy donors. Study as a whole: A previous analysis identified approximately 110 million unique TCR beta sequences derived from around 200 million T cells. Genotyping of hundreds of donors showed that 65% to 90% belonged to the Caucasian-associated ancestry cluster.

The study's findings and limits: The study labeled 180 or so TCR beta chains cytomegalovirus-associated. Reported findings show TCR beta sequences accurately forecast HLA-A and HLA-B alleles in most subjects.

The PCR employed 60 Vbeta primers together with 13 Jbeta primers. Clones were read by immunoSEQ multiplex PCR, and TCRdb kept only the in-frame ones, dropping some. The sample table includes around 50,000 clones. Of note for this clone: Its antigen remains unidentified.

CDR3 size: 14 residues. Germline CDR1 reads SGHRS; CDR2 reads YFSETQ. Trimming pared 2 bases from V and 2 bases from J, leaving 11 bases between. Material for sequencing was PBMCs. The rearrangement links TRBV5-1 to TRBJ2-7; a weak D match, TRBD2 (6 bases). This receptor was taken from a woman aged 25 to 39 in good health and CMV-seropositive. CDR3 protein: CASSFRTGAYEQYF. The DNA for the CDR3 is TGCGCCAGCAGCTTCAGGACGGGGGCCTACGAGCAGTACTTC. The full variable domain, its missing parts supplied by reference TRBV5-1 and TRBJ2-7, is KAGVTQTPRYLIKTRGQQVTLSCSPISGHRSVSWYQQTPGQGLQFLFEYFSETQRNKGNFPGRFSGRQFSNSRSEMNVSTLELGDSALYLCASSFRTGAYEQYFGPGTRLTVT.